This is a list of T cell receptor beta chains from one sample in a study of early T cells in non-severe SARS-CoV-2 infection. TCRdb fed the 5' RACE reads into MiXCR, producing one record per CDR3 protein. This sample yields approximately 80,000 distinct CDR3 sequences, of which approximately 10% are seen a single time; around 12% belongs to the top ten. The sample in question was whole blood, obtained at baseline. The source of these receptors is an adult who was a healthcare worker with PCR-confirmed SARS-CoV-2 infection or an uninfected control (not recorded which). CDR3s include the opening cysteine and the closing phenylalanine or tryptophan. The D gene is left open where the match is weak. Size is omitted from some rows. Given values are once, few, many or a class for expanded clones.

>TRBV12-3/TRBV12-4|TRBJ2-2|TRBD2|-
TGTGCCACTCACTCCTCGGGACTAAACACCGGGGAGCTGTTTTTT
CATHSSGLNTGELFF
>TRBV7-9|TRBJ2-7|TRBD2|-
TGTGCCAGCAGCCTTCCATCCGCACTAGCGGGGGGACCCTACGAGCAGTACTTC
CASSLPSALAGGPYEQYF
>TRBV6-5|TRBJ1-6|-|few
TGTGCCAGCAGTTACTCGGGACGGGGAAGCTCCTATAATTCACCCCTCCACTTT
CASSYSGRGSSYNSPLHF
>TRBV20-1|TRBJ1-1|-|few
TGCAGTGCTAGTAGACAGCTGAACACTGAAGCTTTCTTT
CSASRQLNTEAFF
>TRBV6-5|TRBJ2-5|-|-
TGTGCCAGCAGGTCAGGGACGGAGACCCAGTACTTC
CASRSGTETQYF
>TRBV20-1|TRBJ2-7|TRBD2|-
TGCAGTGCTAGACCGGGGGGGGAGTTTTACGAGCAGTACTTC
CSARPGGEFYEQYF
>TRBV6-1|TRBJ1-3|TRBD1|-
TGTGCCAGCAGCTTGGACAGGGCTGGAAACACCATATATTTT
CASSLDRAGNTIYF
>TRBV29-1|TRBJ2-7|TRBD1|-
TGCAGCGTCCAGGAGACAGGGGTAGAGCAGTACTTC
CSVQETGVEQYF
>TRBV18|TRBJ1-2|TRBD1|-
TGTGCCAGCTCACCTTCAAATCCAGGGGGTACGAGAGGCTACACCTTC
CASSPSNPGGTRGYTF
>TRBV11-2|TRBJ2-5|-|few
TGTGCCAGCAGCTTAGATCCTCTTAAGTCCACTCCGAACTTC
CASSLDPLKSTPNF
>TRBV29-1|TRBJ1-1|-|few
TGCAGCGTTTTCGCCAGGGGGAACACTGAAGCTTTCTTT
CSVFARGNTEAFF
>TRBV20-1|TRBJ2-3|TRBD2|many
TGCAGTGCTACCACTAGCGGGGGGATTTCTAGCACAGATACGCAGTATTTT
CSATTSGGISSTDTQYF
>TRBV5-5|TRBJ2-3|TRBD1|-
TGTGCCAGCAGCCCAAACAGGGGTCGAGATACGCAGTATTTT
CASSPNRGRDTQYF
>TRBV6-6|TRBJ2-5|TRBD2|-
TGTGCCAGCAGAGATAGCGGGGTCCAAGAGACCCAGTACTTC
CASRDSGVQETQYF
>TRBV6-2/TRBV6-3|TRBJ2-3|TRBD2|many
TGTGCCTCGCGAGGGCTAGCGGGGTTAGATACGCAGTATTTT
CASRGLAGLDTQYF
>TRBV7-8|TRBJ1-1|-|few
TGTGCCAGCAGCCCACGTGGGACTGAAGCTTTCTTT
CASSPRGTEAFF
>TRBV30|TRBJ1-3|TRBD1|-
TGTGCCTGGAACCGGGACAGGGTCTCCGTGCGGTCTGGAAACACCATATATTTT
CAWNRDRVSVRSGNTIYF
>TRBV5-6|TRBJ2-7|-|-
TGTGCCAGCATCCGGATCGGGGCCGAGCAGTACTTC
CASIRIGAEQYF
>TRBV27|TRBJ2-3|TRBD2|-
TGTGCCAGCAGTCTCCAGACTAGCGGGGGTTCAGATACGCAGTATTTT
CASSLQTSGGSDTQYF
>TRBV28|TRBJ2-5|-|many
TGTGCCAGCAGTTCTCCCGACAGACAAGAGACCCAGTACTTC
CASSSPDRQETQYF
>TRBV18|TRBJ1-1|-|few
TGTGCCAGCTCACCACTCAGGGATGCGAACACTGAAGCTTTCTTT
CASSPLRDANTEAFF
>TRBV6-2/TRBV6-3|TRBJ1-1|-|few
TGTGCCAGCAGTCCTGGACACCCATTTGAAGCTTTCTTT
CASSPGHPFEAFF
>TRBV2|TRBJ1-1|-|many
TGTGCCAGCAGACCCAGGGAGAACACTGAAGCTTTCTTT
CASRPRENTEAFF
>TRBV30|TRBJ1-1|-|-
TGTGCCGGGATAAGCGGGGCTGAAGCTTTCTTT
CAGISGAEAFF
>TRBV9|TRBJ1-2|-|many
TGTGCCAGCAGCGGGAGGCATGGCTACACCTTC
CASSGRHGYTF
>TRBV7-2|TRBJ2-1|TRBD1|-
TGTGCCAGCAGCAACACCGGGACAGGCTCCTACAATGAGCAGTTCTTC
CASSNTGTGSYNEQFF
>TRBV7-2|TRBJ1-2|-|many
TGTGCCAGCAGCTTAACTTTTCAAGGCGCCAACTATGGCTACACCTTC
CASSLTFQGANYGYTF
>TRBV15|TRBJ1-1|-|many
TGTGCCACCAGCAAACAGCCGAAAGGGGTGGTGAACACTGAAGCTTTCTTT
CATSKQPKGVVNTEAFF
>TRBV12-3/TRBV12-4|TRBJ2-2|-|-
TGTGCCAGCAGTTTTATGAGGGCCGGGGAGCTGTTTTTT
CASSFMRAGELFF
>TRBV7-6|TRBJ1-5|-|-
TGTGCCAGCAGCTTAGCAGATCAGCCCCAGCATTTT
CASSLADQPQHF
>TRBV12-3/TRBV12-4|TRBJ1-3|TRBD1|many
TGTGCCAGCAGTGACCGGACAGGGCACTCTGGAAACACCATATATTTT
CASSDRTGHSGNTIYF
>TRBV25-1|TRBJ2-1|TRBD1|few
TGTGCCAGCAGTGAGCGGACAGGTTTTTACAATGAGCAGTTCTTC
CASSERTGFYNEQFF
>TRBV29-1|TRBJ2-1|TRBD1|-
TGCAGCGCCCCCCTGACAGGGCGGCCGAATGAGCAGTTCTTC
CSAPLTGRPNEQFF
>TRBV5-1|TRBJ2-4|-|-
TGCGCCAGCAGCTTGGGAGGGGCCGGGGACATTCAGTACTTC
CASSLGGAGDIQYF
>TRBV11-2|TRBJ2-7|-|few
TGTGCCAGCAGCCCACTTACCTACGAGCAGTACTTC
CASSPLTYEQYF
>TRBV2|TRBJ2-1|-|-
TGTGCCAGCCGGGGCCAGCGGAGTTACAATGAGCAGTTCTTC
CASRGQRSYNEQFF
>TRBV5-5|TRBJ1-4|-|-
TGTGCCAGCAGTTCCCCACTTCGTCCCGGGGATGAAAAACTGTTTTTT
CASSSPLRPGDEKLFF